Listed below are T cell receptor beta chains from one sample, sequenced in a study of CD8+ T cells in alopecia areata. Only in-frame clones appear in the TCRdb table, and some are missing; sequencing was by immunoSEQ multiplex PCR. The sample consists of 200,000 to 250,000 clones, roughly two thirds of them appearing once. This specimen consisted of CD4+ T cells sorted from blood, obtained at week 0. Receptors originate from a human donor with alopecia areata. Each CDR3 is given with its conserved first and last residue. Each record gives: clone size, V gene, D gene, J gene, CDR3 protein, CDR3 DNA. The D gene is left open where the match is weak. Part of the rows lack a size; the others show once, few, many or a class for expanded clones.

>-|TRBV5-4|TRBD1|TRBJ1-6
CASSLGTGGSPLHF
TGTGCCAGCAGCTTGGGGACAGGGGGTTCACCCCTCCACTTT
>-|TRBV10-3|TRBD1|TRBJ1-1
CAISESIGGDDRGRTEAFF
TGTGCCATCAGTGAGTCGATTGGTGGGGACGACAGGGGGAGAACTGAAGCTTTCTTT
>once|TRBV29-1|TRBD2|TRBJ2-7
CSVPGTSPPQYF
TGCAGCGTTCCTGGGACTAGCCCCCCGCAGTACTTC
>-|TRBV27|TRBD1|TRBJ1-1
CASSFPGQANTEAFF
TGTGCCAGCAGTTTCCCGGGACAGGCCAACACTGAAGCTTTCTTT
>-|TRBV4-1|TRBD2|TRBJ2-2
CASSPLSGFANTGELFF
TGCGCCAGCAGCCCCCTTAGCGGGTTCGCGAACACCGGGGAGCTGTTTTTT
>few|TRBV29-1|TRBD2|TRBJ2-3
CSSDRGEVNTQYF
TGCAGCTCAGATCGGGGGGAAGTAAATACGCAGTATTTT
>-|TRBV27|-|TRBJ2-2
CASSSAGELFF
TGTGCCAGCAGTTCCGCCGGGGAGCTGTTTTTT
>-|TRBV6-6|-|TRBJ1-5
CASSYGGPQHF
TGTGCCAGCAGTTACGGGGGGCCCCAGCATTTT
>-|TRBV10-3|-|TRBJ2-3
CAIGGDPSTDTQYF
TGTGCCATCGGCGGGGACCCTAGCACAGATACGCAGTATTTT
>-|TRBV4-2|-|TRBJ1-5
CASSQDSGGNQPQHF
TGTGCCAGCAGCCAAGATTCTGGGGGTAATCAGCCCCAGCATTTT
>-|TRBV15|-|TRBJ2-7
CATGTGYEQYF
TGTGCCACCGGAACTGGCTACGAGCAGTACTTC
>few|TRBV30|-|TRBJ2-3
CAWSVRAGAVADTQYF
TGTGCCTGGAGTGTACGTGCCGGGGCGGTGGCAGATACGCAGTATTTT
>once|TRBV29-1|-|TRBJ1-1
CSVSTQNTEAFF
TGCAGCGTATCTACCCAGAACACTGAAGCTTTCTTT
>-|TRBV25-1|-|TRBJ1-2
CASSEYPEQGRGGYTF
TGTGCCAGCAGTGAATACCCGGAGCAGGGGCGCGGTGGCTACACCTTC
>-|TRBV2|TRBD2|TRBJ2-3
CASSGTSGATTDTQYF
TGTGCCAGCAGTGGGACTAGCGGGGCGACCACAGATACGCAGTATTTT
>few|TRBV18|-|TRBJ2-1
CASSPYNEQFF
TGTGCCAGCTCACCCTACAATGAGCAGTTCTTC
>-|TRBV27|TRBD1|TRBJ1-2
CASSLNGQGYGYTF
TGTGCCAGCAGTTTAAACGGACAGGGGTATGGCTACACCTTC
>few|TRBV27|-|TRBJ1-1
CASRKTMNTEAFF
TGTGCCAGCCGTAAGACAATGAACACTGAAGCTTTCTTT
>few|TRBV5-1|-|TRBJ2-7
CASSLVGAGLSYEQYF
TGCGCCAGCAGCTTGGTCGGGGCAGGACTCTCCTACGAGCAGTACTTC
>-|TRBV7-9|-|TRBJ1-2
CASSLQGQPRGYGYTF
TGTGCCAGCAGCCTGCAGGGACAACCACGGGGCTATGGCTACACCTTC
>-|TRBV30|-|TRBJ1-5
CAWSVLGASNQPQHF
TGTGCCTGGAGTGTACTGGGCGCTAGCAATCAGCCCCAGCATTTT
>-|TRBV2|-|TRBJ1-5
CASSVKQGNQPQHF
TGTGCCAGCAGTGTAAAACAGGGCAATCAGCCCCAGCATTTT
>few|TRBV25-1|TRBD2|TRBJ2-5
CASRLSGGAETQYF
TGTGCCAGCAGGTTGAGCGGGGGGGCAGAGACCCAGTACTTC
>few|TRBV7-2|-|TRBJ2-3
CASSSTRYTQYF
TGTGCCAGCAGCTCCACTCGATATACGCAGTATTTT
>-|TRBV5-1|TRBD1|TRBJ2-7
CASSPTGQGASAEQYF
TGCGCCAGCAGCCCAACGGGACAGGGGGCGTCGGCCGAGCAGTACTTC
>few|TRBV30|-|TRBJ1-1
CAWSVPRNTEAFF
TGTGCCTGGAGTGTACCCCGGAACACTGAAGCTTTCTTT
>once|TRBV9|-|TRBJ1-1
CASSPRGGAMNTEAFF
TGTGCCAGCAGCCCCCGGGGAGGGGCCATGAACACTGAAGCTTTCTTT
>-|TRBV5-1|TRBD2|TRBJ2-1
CASSSTGTSSYNEQFF
TGCGCCAGCAGCTCGACCGGGACTAGCTCCTACAATGAGCAGTTCTTC
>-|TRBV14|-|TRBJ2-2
CASSSRGELFF
TGTGCCAGCAGCTCTAGGGGGGAGCTGTTTTTT
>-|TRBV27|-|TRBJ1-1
CASTPSGPWTANTEAFF
TGTGCCAGCACCCCTAGCGGGCCCTGGACAGCCAACACTGAAGCTTTCTTT
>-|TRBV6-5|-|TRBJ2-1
CASRPFQGHEQFF
TGTGCCAGCAGACCCTTCCAGGGTCATGAGCAGTTCTTC
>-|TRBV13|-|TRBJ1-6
CASSLARSPLHF
TGTGCCAGCAGCTTAGCGCGATCACCCCTCCACTTT
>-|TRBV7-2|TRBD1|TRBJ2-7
CASSARDRGLYEQYF
TGTGCCAGCAGCGCCCGGGACAGGGGCCTCTACGAGCAGTACTTC
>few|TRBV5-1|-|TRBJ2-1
CASSKGSYNEQFF
TGCGCCAGCAGCAAGGGGTCTTACAATGAGCAGTTCTTC
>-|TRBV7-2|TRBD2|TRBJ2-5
CASSLANPAGEETQYF
TGTGCCAGCAGCTTAGCAAATCCCGCGGGGGAAGAGACCCAGTACTTC
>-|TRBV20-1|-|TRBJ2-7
CSARLGDEQYF
TGCAGTGCTAGGTTAGGAGACGAGCAGTACTTC
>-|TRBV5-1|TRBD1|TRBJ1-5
CASSLMPGQGGQPQHF
TGCGCCAGCAGCTTAATGCCGGGACAGGGGGGACAGCCCCAGCATTTT
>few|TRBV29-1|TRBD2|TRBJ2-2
CSVTGTSGYTGELFF
TGCAGCGTTACTGGGACTAGCGGTTACACCGGGGAGCTGTTTTTT
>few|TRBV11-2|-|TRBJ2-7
CASSRTYEQYF
TGTGCCAGCAGTCGAACCTACGAGCAGTACTTC
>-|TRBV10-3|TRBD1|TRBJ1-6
CAIRKTGTGDSPLHF
TGTGCCATCAGGAAAACCGGGACAGGGGATTCACCCCTCCACTTT
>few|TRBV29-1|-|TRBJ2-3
CSVGSLRTDTQYF
TGCAGCGTTGGGTCCCTCCGGACAGATACGCAGTATTTT
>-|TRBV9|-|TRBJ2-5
CASSVRQGGTQYF
TGTGCCAGCAGCGTTCGGCAGGGTGGGACCCAGTACTTC
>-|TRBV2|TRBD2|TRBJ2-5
CASSGTSQETQYF
TGTGCCAGCAGTGGGACTAGCCAAGAGACCCAGTACTTC
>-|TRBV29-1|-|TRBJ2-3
CSAFWGTDTQYF
TGCAGCGCGTTCTGGGGCACAGATACGCAGTATTTT
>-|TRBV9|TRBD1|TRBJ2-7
CASSVGDRETYEQYF
TGTGCCAGCAGCGTAGGCGACAGGGAAACATACGAGCAGTACTTC
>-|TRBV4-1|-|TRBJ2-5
CASSQAQVEETQYF
TGCGCCAGCAGCCAAGCCCAGGTGGAGGAGACCCAGTACTTC
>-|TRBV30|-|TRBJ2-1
CAWTRNPDNEQFF
TGTGCCTGGACCCGCAATCCGGACAATGAGCAGTTCTTC
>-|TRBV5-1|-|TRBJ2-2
CASSLDPTGELFF
TGCGCCAGCAGCTTGGACCCCACCGGGGAGCTGTTTTTT
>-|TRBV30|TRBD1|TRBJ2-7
CACDRALTYEQYF
TGTGCCTGTGACAGGGCGTTGACCTACGAGCAGTACTTC
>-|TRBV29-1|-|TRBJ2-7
CSASDTYEQYF
TGCAGCGCGAGTGACACCTACGAGCAGTACTTC
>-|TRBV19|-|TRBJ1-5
CASSPGTNQPQHF
TGTGCCAGTAGTCCCGGGACCAATCAGCCCCAGCATTTT
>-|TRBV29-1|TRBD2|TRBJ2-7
CSVTSSSVYEQYF
TGCAGCGTGACTAGCTCTTCGGTCTACGAGCAGTACTTC
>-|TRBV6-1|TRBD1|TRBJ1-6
CASSGQGHNSPLHF
TGTGCCAGCAGTGGACAGGGTCATAATTCACCCCTCCACTTT
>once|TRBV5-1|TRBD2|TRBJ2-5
CASSLAPSGGYQETQYF
TGCGCCAGCAGCTTGGCCCCTAGCGGGGGCTACCAAGAGACCCAGTACTTC
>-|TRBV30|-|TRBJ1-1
CASKGNTEAFF
TGTGCCTCTAAGGGCAACACTGAAGCTTTCTTT
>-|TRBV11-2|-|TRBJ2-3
CASSLAPADTQYF
TGTGCCAGCAGCTTGGCCCCGGCGGATACGCAGTATTTT
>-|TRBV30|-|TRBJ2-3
CAWSDRVLLDTQYF
TGTGCCTGGAGTGACAGGGTTCTTCTGGATACGCAGTATTTT
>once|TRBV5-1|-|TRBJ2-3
CASSFRGGRTDTQYF
TGCGCCAGCAGCTTCCGCGGGGGCCGCACAGATACGCAGTATTTT
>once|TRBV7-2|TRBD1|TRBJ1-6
CASSLDPQGHYNSPLHF
TGTGCCAGCAGCTTAGATCCACAGGGGCACTATAATTCACCCCTCCACTTT
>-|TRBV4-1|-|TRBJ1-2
CASRPFSQGNYGYTF
TGCGCCAGCAGGCCCTTTTCCCAGGGGAACTATGGCTACACCTTC